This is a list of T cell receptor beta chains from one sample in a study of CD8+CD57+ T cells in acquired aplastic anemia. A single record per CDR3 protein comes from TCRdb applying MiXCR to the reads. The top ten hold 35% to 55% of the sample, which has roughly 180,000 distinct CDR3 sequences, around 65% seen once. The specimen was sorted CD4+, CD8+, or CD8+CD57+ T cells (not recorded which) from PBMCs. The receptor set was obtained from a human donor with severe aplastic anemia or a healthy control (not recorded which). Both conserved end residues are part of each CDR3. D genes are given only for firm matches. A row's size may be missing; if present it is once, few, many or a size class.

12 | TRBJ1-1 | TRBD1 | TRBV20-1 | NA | CNSLQGAAEAFF | TGCAACAGCCTACAGGGGGCTGCTGAAGCTTTCTTT
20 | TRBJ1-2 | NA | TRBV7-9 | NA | CASSTPPTGESSYEQYGYTF | TGTGCCAGCAGCACACCCCCAACTGGGGAGAGCTCCTACGAGCAGTATGGCTACACCTTC
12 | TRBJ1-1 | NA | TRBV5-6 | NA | CASSLEVAEAFF | TGTGCCAGCAGCCTGGAGGTGGCTGAAGCTTTCTTT
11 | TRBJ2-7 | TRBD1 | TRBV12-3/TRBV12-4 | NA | CASRTGVEQYF | TGTGCCAGTAGGACAGGGGTAGAGCAGTACTTC
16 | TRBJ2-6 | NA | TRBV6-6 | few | CASSYRRGTGANVLTF | TGTGCCAGCAGTTACCGACGGGGGACTGGGGCCAACGTCCTGACTTTC
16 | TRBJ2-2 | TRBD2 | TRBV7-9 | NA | CASSLTGTSVTGELFF | TGTGCCAGCAGCCTGACCGGGACTAGCGTCACCGGGGAGCTGTTTTTT
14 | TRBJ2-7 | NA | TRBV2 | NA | CASSDFSESYEQYF | TGTGCCAGCAGTGACTTCAGCGAGTCCTACGAGCAGTACTTC
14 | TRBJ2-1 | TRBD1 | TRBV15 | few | CATSNRDRANEQFF | TGTGCCACCAGCAACCGGGACAGGGCTAATGAGCAGTTCTTC
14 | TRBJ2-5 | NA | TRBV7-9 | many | CASSLAAGLETQYF | TGTGCCAGCAGCTTAGCTGCAGGATTGGAGACCCAGTACTTC
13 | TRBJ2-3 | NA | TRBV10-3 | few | CAINQGDTDTQYF | TGTGCCATCAACCAGGGTGACACAGATACGCAGTATTTT
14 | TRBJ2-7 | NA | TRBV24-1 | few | CATSQGPPSYEQYF | TGTGCCACCAGCCAGGGACCACCCTCCTACGAGCAGTACTTC
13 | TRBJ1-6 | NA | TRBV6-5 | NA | CATKRQLNSPLHF | TGTGCCACCAAGCGGCAGCTTAATTCACCCCTCCACTTT
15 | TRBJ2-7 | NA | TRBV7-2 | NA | CASSLYRGGFYEQYF | TGTGCCAGCAGCTTATACCGAGGAGGGTTCTACGAGCAGTACTTC
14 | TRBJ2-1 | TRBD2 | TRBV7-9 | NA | CASSISGSYNEQFF | TGTGCCAGCAGCATTAGCGGGAGCTACAATGAGCAGTTCTTC
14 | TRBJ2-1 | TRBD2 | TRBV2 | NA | CASQDPAGYNEQFF | TGTGCCAGCCAGGACCCAGCGGGATACAATGAGCAGTTCTTC
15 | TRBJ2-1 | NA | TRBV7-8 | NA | CASSHGAGAVHEQFF | TGTGCCAGCAGCCACGGGGCCGGTGCGGTCCATGAGCAGTTCTTC
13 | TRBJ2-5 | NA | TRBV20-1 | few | CSAIGQLQETQYF | TGCAGTGCTATCGGGCAGCTCCAAGAGACCCAGTACTTC
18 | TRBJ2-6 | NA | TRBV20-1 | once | CSARTNRGGFSGANVLTF | TGCAGTGCTCGAACCAACAGGGGGGGATTCTCTGGGGCCAACGTCCTGACTTTC
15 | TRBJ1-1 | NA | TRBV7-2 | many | CASSLDWAGNTEAFF | TGTGCCAGCAGCTTAGATTGGGCGGGGAACACTGAAGCTTTCTTT
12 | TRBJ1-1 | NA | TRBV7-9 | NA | CASSLQESQAFF | TGTGCCAGCAGCTTACAGGAATCCCAAGCTTTCTTT
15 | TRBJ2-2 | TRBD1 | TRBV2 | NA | CASRGGQGAVGELFF | TGTGCCAGCAGGGGGGGACAGGGGGCTGTCGGGGAGCTGTTTTTT
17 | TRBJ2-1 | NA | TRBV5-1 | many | CASRLETRHSSYNEQFF | TGCGCCAGCAGGTTGGAAACGCGGCACAGCTCCTACAATGAGCAGTTCTTC
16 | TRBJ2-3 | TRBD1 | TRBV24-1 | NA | CATSEPTGGQGDTQYF | TGTGCCACCAGTGAACCGACAGGGGGTCAGGGAGATACGCAGTATTTT
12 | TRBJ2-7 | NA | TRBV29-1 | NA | CSSTDTFYEQYF | TGCAGCTCAACCGACACCTTCTACGAGCAGTACTTC
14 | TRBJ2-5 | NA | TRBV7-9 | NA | CAGSPVGVQETQYF | TGTGCCGGCTCTCCGGTAGGGGTTCAGGAGACCCAGTACTTC
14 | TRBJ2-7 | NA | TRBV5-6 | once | CASGVWGKVYEQYF | TGTGCCAGCGGGGTTTGGGGGAAGGTCTACGAGCAGTACTTC
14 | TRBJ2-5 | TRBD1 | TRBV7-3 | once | CASSRTGGWETQYF | TGTGCCAGCAGTCGAACAGGGGGTTGGGAGACCCAGTACTTC
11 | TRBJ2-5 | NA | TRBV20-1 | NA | CSALRRENQYF | TGCAGTGCTCTTAGACGGGAAAACCAGTACTTC
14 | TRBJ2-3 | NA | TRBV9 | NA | CASSVTGRADTQYF | TGTGCCAGCAGCGTAACAGGGCGGGCAGATACGCAGTATTTT
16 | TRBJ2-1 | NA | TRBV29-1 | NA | CSVEFSSTSSYNEQFF | TGCAGCGTTGAGTTTAGCTCAACTAGCTCCTACAATGAGCAGTTCTTC
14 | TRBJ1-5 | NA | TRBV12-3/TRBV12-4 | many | CASSSNGGNQPQHF | TGTGCCAGCAGTTCGAATGGGGGCAATCAGCCCCAGCATTTT
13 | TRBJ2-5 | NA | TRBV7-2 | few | CASSVGTGETQYF | TGTGCCAGCAGCGTAGGGACCGGGGAGACCCAGTACTTC
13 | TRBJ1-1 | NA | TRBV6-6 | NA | CAASLGMGTEAFF | TGTGCCGCCAGCTTAGGAATGGGCACTGAAGCTTTCTTT
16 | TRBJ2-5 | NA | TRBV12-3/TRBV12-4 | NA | CASKGTQPSWGETQYF | TGTGCCAGCAAGGGGACCCAGCCCTCCTGGGGAGAGACCCAGTACTTC
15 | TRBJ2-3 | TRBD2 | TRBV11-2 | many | CASSFGGTSTDTQYF | TGTGCCAGCAGCTTCGGGGGGACTAGCACAGATACGCAGTATTTT
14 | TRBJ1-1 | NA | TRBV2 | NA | CASSALGANTEAFF | TGTGCCAGCAGTGCCCTGGGGGCAAACACTGAAGCTTTCTTT
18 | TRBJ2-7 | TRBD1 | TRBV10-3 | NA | CAISESRFGTGTMGEQYF | TGTGCCATCAGTGAGTCTAGGTTCGGGACAGGGACGATGGGCGAGCAGTACTTC